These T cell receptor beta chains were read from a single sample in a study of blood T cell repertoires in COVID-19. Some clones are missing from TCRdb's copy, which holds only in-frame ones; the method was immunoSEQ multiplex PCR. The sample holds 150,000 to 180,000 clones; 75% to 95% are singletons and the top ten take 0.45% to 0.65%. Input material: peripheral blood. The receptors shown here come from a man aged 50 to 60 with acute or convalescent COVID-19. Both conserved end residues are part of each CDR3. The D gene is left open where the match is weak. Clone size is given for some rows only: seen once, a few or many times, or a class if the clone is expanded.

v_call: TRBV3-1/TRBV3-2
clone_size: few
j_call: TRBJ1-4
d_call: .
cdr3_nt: TGTGCCAGCAGCCAGGGCAGGGAAAAACTGTTTTTT
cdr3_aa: CASSQGREKLFF

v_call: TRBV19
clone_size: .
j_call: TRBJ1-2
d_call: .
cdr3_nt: TGTGCCAGTAGTATCACCGGGGCGGGGTATGGCTACACCTTC
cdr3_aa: CASSITGAGYGYTF

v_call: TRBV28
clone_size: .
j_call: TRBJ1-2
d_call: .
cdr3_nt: TGTGCCAGCAGCGGACGGGGAAGAGACTATGGCTACACCTTC
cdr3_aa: CASSGRGRDYGYTF

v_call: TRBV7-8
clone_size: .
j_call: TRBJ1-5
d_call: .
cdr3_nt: TGTGCCAGCAGCTTACCAGGAGGACAGCCCCAGCATTTT
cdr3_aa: CASSLPGGQPQHF

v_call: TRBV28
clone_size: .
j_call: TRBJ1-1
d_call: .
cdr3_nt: TGTGCCAGCAGTTTGGCAGGCCTGGGCACTGAAGCTTTCTTT
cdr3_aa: CASSLAGLGTEAFF

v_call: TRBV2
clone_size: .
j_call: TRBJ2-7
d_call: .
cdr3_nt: TGTGCCAGCAGACTAAGGGGTGCCAACGAGCAGTACTTC
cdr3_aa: CASRLRGANEQYF

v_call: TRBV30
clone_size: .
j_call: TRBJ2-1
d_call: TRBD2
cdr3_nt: TGTGCCTGGAGGGTGACTAGCGGGAGTTCCTACAATGAGCAGTTCTTC
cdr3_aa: CAWRVTSGSSYNEQFF

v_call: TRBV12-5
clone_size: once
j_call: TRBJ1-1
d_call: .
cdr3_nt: TGTGCTAGTGGTTCGGAAGGAGACGAGTTTAAGGCTTTCTTT
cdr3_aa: CASGSEGDEFKAFF

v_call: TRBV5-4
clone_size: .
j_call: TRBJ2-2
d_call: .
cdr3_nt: TGTGCCAGCAGCTCTATTACAGGGGGGAGGGACACCGGGGAGCTGTTTTTT
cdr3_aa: CASSSITGGRDTGELFF

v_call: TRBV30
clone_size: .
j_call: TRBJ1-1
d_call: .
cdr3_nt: TGTGCCTGGAGTTGGAGGGGTGAAGCTTTCTTT
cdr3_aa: CAWSWRGEAFF

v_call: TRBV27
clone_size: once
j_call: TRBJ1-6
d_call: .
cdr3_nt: TGTGCCAGCAGTTTTCTGGCAGATAATTCACCCCTCCACTTT
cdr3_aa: CASSFLADNSPLHF

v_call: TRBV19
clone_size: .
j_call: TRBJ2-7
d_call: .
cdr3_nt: TGTGCCAGTACTCCCCTGGGCGGACTTCCCCACGAGCAGTACTTC
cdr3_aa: CASTPLGGLPHEQYF

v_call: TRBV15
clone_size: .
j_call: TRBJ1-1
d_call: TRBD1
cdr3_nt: TGTGCCACCAGCAGAGGCGGGACAGGGCAGACTGAAGCTTTCTTT
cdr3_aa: CATSRGGTGQTEAFF

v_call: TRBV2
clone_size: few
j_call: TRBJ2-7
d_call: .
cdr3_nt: TGTGCCAGCGGGCGCGAGCAGTACTTC
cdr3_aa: CASGREQYF

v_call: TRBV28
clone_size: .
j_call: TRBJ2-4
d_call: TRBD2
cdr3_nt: TGTGCCAGCACCCCGCAAGCAGCGGGGGGGAACATTCAGTACTTC
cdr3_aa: CASTPQAAGGNIQYF

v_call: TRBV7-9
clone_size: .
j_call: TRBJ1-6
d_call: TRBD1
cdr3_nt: TGTGCCAGCACCCGGGGACAGTTTAATTCACCCCTCCACTTT
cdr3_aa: CASTRGQFNSPLHF

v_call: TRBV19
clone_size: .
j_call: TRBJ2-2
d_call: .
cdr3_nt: TGTGCCAGTACGCCCCCGGGGACTCTAAACACCGGGGAGCTGTTTTTT
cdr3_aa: CASTPPGTLNTGELFF

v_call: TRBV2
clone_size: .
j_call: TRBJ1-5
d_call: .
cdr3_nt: TGTGCCAGCAGTGACCTATATAGCAATCAGCCCCAGCATTTT
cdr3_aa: CASSDLYSNQPQHF

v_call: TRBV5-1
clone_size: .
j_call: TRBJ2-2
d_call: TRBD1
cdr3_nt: TGCGCCAGCAGCCTAAGACAGGGGGCCTTTTCCGGGGAGCTGTTTTTT
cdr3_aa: CASSLRQGAFSGELFF

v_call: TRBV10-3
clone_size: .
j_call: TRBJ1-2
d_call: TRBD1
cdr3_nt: TGTGCCAGCCAGGGGACAGGGGACCATGGCTACACCTTC
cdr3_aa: CASQGTGDHGYTF

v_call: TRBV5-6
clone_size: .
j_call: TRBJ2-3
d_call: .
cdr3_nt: TGTGCCAGCAGGCGAAGCCTGGGACATAGCACAGATACGCAGTATTTT
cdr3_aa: CASRRSLGHSTDTQYF

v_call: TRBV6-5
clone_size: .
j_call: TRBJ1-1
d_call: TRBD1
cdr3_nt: TGTGCCACTTCAGGACGGCTACAGGGGGCTGGTGAAGCTTTCTTT
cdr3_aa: CATSGRLQGAGEAFF

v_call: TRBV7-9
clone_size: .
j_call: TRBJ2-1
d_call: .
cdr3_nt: TGTGCCAGCAGCCCATCCCCCCGACAGTACAATGAGCAGTTCTTC
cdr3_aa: CASSPSPRQYNEQFF

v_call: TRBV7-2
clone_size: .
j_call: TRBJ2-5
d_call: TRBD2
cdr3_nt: TGTGCCAGCAGCTTCCTAGCGGGGAAAGAGACCCAGTACTTC
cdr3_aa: CASSFLAGKETQYF

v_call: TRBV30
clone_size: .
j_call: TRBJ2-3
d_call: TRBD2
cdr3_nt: TGTGCCTGGAGGGGTGGTAGCGGGGCAAGCACAGATACGCAGTATTTT
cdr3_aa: CAWRGGSGASTDTQYF

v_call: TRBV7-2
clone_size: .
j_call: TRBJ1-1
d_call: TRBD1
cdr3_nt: TGTGCCAGCAGCTTCGGGACAGGGGTGAACACTGAAGCTTTCTTT
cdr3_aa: CASSFGTGVNTEAFF

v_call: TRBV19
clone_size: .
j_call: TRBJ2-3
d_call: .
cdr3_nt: TGTGCCAGTAGTGGTCTGGCCACAGATACGCAGTATTTT
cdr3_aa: CASSGLATDTQYF

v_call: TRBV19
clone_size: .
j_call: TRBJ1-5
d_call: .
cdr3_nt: TGTGCCAGTAGTACCCTGGCCCTTCGGCCCCAGCATTTT
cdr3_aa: CASSTLALRPQHF

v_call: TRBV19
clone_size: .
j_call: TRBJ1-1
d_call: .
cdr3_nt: TGTGCCAGTAGGCCCCGACAGGTGGCAAACACTGAAGCTTTCTTT
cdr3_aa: CASRPRQVANTEAFF

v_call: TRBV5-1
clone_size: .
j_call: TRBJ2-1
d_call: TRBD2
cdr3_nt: TGCGCCAGCAGCCTAACTAGCGGGACCCGCAATGAGCAGTTCTTC
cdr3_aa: CASSLTSGTRNEQFF

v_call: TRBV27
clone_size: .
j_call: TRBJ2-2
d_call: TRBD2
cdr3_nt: TGTGCCAGCAGTTTTCGGGGGGCCGGGGAGCTGTTTTTT
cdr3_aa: CASSFRGAGELFF

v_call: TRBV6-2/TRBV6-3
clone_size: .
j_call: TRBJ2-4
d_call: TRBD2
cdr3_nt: TGTGCCAGCAGTTCCAGACTAGCGGGGGGATACCTAGCCAAAAACATTCAGTACTTC
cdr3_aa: CASSSRLAGGYLAKNIQYF

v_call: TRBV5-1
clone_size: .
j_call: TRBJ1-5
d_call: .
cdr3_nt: TGCGCCAGCAGCTTGGAAGGGGCGTTCAATCAGCCCCAGCATTTT
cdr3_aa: CASSLEGAFNQPQHF

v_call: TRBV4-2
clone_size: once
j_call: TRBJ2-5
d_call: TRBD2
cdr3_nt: TGTGCCAGCAGCCAAGATGAGACTAGCGGGGGCCAAGAGACCCAGTACTTC
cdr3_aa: CASSQDETSGGQETQYF

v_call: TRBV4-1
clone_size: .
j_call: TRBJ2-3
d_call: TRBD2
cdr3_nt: TGCGCCAGCAGCCAAGATGGTAGGACTAGCGACACAGATACGCAGTATTTT
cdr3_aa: CASSQDGRTSDTDTQYF

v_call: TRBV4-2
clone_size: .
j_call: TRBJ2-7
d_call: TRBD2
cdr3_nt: TGTGCCAGCAGCCAAGCGGGAGGTGGAGAGCAGTACTTC
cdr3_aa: CASSQAGGGEQYF

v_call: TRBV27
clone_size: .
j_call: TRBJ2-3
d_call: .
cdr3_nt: TGTGCCAGCACTCTGGCGGGGAGGCCCACAGATACGCAGTATTTT
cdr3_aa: CASTLAGRPTDTQYF

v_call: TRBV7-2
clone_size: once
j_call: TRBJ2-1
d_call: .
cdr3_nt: TGTGCCAGCAGCTTAGTTCCGAGCCTTAGAATAGATGAGCAGTTCTTC
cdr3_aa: CASSLVPSLRIDEQFF

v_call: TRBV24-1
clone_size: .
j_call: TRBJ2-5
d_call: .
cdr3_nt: TGTGCCACCAGTGGGGGTACCCGCGGAGGGGAGACCCAGTACTTC
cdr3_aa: CATSGGTRGGETQYF

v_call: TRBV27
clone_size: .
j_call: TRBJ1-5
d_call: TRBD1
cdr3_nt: TGTGCCAGCAGTTCGACAGGGCCCAAACAGCCCCAGCATTTT
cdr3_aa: CASSSTGPKQPQHF